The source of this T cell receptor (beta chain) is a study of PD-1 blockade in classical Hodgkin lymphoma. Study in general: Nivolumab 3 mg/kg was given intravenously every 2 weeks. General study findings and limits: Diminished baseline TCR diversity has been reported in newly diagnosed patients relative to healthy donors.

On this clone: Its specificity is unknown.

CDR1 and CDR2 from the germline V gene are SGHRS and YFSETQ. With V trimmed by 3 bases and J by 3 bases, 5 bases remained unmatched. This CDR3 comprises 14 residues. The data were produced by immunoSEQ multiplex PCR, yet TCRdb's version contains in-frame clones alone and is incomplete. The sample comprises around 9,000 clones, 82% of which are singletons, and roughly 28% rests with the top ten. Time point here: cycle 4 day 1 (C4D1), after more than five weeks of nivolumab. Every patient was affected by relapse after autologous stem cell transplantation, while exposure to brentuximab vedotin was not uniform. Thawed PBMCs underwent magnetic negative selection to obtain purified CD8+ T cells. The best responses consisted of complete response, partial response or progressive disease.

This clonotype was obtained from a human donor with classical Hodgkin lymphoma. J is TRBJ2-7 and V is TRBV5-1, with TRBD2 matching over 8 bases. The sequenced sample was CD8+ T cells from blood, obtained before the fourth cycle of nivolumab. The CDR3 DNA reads TGCGCCAGCAGCTCGGGACTAGGCTTCTACGAGCAGTACTTC. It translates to CASSSGLGFYEQYF.